The following is a T cell receptor beta chain sequence with its context. Its antigen remains unidentified. Sequence at one end of the junction differs from germline and may be a read error. The data were obtained in a study of tumor-infiltrating lymphocytes in primary liver carcinoma. Study observations and caveats: Blood trailed tumors significantly in top-250-clone fraction (p = 0.039).

Total RNA amounting to 450 to 550 ng was the source from which TCR beta cDNA was made with a constant-region primer. It was through three nested multiplex PCR rounds of slightly modified ARM-PCR that TCR beta libraries arose. Amplification in the first two PCR rounds was performed using TRBV1-TRBV30 forward primers and a C-beta reverse primer for about 10 cycles each. TCRdb itself ran the multiplex PCR reads through MiXCR, one entry per CDR3 protein. The sample has tens of thousands of distinct CDR3 sequences; over 75% are singletons. Co-extraction yielded RNA and DNA from roughly 20-30 mg of unsorted bulk tissue. Samples came from superior, inferior, lateral poles and tumor centre. The CDR3 totals 15 residues. Germline V gene sequence: CDR1 MNHEY, CDR2 SVGAGI.

V and J are TRBV6-5 and TRBJ2-3, with 12 nucleotides matching TRBD2. The sequencing input was liver tumor tissue from sampling region 5. Subset noted: tumor region T5, tumor centre. The receptor was isolated from a man aged 40-50 years with primary liver carcinoma and hepatitis B virus infection. The CDR3 region has the DNA TGTGCAAGCAACCCAGGACTAGCGGGAACAGGTACGCGGTATTTT. Translated, it gives CASNPGLAGTGTRYF.